The entry below gives a single T cell receptor beta chain sequence along with its context. The data belong to a study of blood T cell repertoires in COVID-19. Study at large: Italy, Spain and the United States were the sources of the convalescent and acute COVID-19 samples. The analysed material was cDNA or gDNA that came from T cells, B-cell-depleted T cells, or PBMCs.

Under the authors' procedure: Estimation of nucleated cell counts was performed using reference gene primer amplification. TCRdb keeps only in-frame clones here, not all; method: immunoSEQ multiplex PCR. Clone size and the V and J calls come from that table; the DNA yielded D and trimming. The sample holds around 130,000 clones, 84% seen once. V was cut by 4 bases and J by 5 bases, with 18 bases left in between. Germline CDR1 SGHRS, CDR2 YFSETQ. The CDR3 contains 15 residues. The receptor's source is a man in his 60s with acute or convalescent COVID-19. Material for sequencing was peripheral blood. The genes are TRBV5-1 and TRBJ1-2; a weak D match, TRBD1 (5 bases). Here the CDR3 reads CASSTGDGGDYGYTF. The CDR3 nucleotides are TGCGCCAGCAGCACCGGGGACGGCGGGGATTATGGCTACACCTTC.